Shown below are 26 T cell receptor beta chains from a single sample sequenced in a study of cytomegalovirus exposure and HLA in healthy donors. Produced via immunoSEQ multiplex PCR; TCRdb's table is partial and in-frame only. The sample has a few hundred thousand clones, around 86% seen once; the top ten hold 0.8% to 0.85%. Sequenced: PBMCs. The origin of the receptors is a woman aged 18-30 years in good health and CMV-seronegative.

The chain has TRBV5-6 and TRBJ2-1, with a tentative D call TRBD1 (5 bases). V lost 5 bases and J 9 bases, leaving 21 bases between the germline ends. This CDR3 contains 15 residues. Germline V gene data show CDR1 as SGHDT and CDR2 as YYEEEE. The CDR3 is CASSPLIQEPAEQFF. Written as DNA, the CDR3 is TGTGCCAGCAGTCCCTTGATACAGGAGCCCGCTGAGCAGTTCTTC.

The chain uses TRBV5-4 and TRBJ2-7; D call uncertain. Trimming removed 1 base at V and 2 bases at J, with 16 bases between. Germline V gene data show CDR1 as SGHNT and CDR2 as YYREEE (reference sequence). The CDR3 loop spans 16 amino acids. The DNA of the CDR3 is TGTGCCAGCAGCTTGATCTCCGGGTCCCCAGCCTACGAGCAGTACTTC. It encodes CASSLISGSPAYEQYF.

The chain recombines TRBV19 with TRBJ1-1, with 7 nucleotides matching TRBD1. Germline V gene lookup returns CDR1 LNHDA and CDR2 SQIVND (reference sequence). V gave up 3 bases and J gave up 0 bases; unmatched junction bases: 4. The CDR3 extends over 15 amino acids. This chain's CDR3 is CASSMLGGMNTEAFF. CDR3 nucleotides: TGTGCCAGTAGTATGTTAGGGGGCATGAACACTGAAGCTTTCTTT.

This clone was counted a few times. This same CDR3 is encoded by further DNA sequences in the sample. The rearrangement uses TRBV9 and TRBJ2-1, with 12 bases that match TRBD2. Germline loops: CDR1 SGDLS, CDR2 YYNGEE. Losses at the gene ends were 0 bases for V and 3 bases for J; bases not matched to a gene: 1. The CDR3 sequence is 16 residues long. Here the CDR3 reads CASSVGLAGVYNEQFF. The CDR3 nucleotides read TGTGCCAGCAGCGTAGGACTAGCGGGAGTCTACAATGAGCAGTTCTTC.

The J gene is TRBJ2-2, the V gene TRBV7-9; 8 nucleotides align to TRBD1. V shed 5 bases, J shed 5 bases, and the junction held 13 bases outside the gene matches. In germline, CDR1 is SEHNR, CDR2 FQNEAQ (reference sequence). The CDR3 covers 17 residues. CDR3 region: CASSESTGTGGTGELFF. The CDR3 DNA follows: TGTGCCAGCAGCGAAAGCACCGGGACAGGTGGAACCGGGGAGCTGTTTTTT.

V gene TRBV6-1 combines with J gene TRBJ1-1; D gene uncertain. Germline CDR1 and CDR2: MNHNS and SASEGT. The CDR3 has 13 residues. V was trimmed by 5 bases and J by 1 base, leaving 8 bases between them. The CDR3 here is CASSTKKNTEAFF. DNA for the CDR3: TGTGCCAGCAGTACTAAGAAGAACACTGAAGCTTTCTTT.

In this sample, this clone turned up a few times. This chain's CDR3 is CASSIKTGWNQPQHF. DNA of the CDR3: TGTGCCAGCAGTATAAAGACAGGATGGAATCAGCCCCAGCATTTT. This chain uses TRBV28 with TRBJ1-5, with D maybe TRBD1 (6 bases). V was clipped by 5 bases and J by 4 bases, with 15 bases between them. The V gene's germline CDR1 is MDHEN and CDR2 SYDVKM. There are 15 residues in the CDR3.

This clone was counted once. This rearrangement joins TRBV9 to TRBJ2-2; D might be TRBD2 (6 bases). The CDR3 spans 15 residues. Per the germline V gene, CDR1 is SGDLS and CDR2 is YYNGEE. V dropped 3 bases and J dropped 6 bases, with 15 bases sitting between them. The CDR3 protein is CASSGGRNGAGELFF. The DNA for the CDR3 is TGTGCCAGCAGCGGAGGGAGGAATGGGGCCGGGGAGCTGTTTTTT.

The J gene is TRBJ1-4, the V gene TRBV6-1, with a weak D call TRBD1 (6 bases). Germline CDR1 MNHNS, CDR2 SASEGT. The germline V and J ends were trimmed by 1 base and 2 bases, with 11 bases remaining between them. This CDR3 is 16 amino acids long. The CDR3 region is CASSEVQGWTNEKLFF. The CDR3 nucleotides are TGTGCCAGCAGTGAAGTGCAGGGGTGGACTAATGAAAAACTGTTTTTT.

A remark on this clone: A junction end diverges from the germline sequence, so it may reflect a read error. The CDR3 region is CASSWTVREQYF. The DNA for the CDR3 is TGTGCCAGCAGTTGGACCGTGCGGGAGCAGTACTTT. The chain employs TRBV14 and TRBJ2-7; the match to TRBD2 covers 7 bases. CDR3 length equals 12 residues. Looked up from germline, CDR1 is SGHDN and CDR2 is FVKESK.

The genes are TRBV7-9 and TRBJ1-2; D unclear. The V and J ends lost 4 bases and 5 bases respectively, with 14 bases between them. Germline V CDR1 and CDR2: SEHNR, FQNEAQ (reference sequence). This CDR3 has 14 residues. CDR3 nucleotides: TGTGCCAGCAGCTCAGTGGGCAGCTGGTATGGCTACACCTTC. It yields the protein CASSSVGSWYGYTF.

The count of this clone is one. The CDR3 DNA sequence: TGTGCCAGCAGTGAAGGGCTAGCGGGGGGGAGGCAGTTCTTC. Its translation: CASSEGLAGGRQFF. The genes are TRBV2 and TRBJ2-1; 12 bases match TRBD2. The CDR3 extends over 14 amino acids. Trimming at V came to 1 base and at J to 12 bases, leaving 4 bases not matched to a gene. Per germline, CDR1 SNHLY and CDR2 FYNNEI.

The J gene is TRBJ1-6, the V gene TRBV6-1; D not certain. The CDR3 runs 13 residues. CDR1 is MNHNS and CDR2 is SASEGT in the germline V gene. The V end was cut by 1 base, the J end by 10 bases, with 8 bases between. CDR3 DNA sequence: TGTGCCAGCAGTGAAGTTCGCCAGTCACCCCTCCACTTT. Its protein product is CASSEVRQSPLHF.

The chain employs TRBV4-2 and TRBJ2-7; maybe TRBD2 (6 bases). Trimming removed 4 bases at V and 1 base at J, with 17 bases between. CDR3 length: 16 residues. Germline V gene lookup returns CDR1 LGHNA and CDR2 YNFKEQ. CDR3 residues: CASSPSPSGSSYEQYF. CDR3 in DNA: TGTGCCAGCAGCCCCTCCCCCAGCGGGTCTTCCTACGAGCAGTACTTC.

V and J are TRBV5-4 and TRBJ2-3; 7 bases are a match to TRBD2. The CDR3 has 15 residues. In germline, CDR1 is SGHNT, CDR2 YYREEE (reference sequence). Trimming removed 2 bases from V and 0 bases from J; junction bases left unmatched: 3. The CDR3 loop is CASSLSGASTDTQYF. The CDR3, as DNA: TGTGCCAGCAGCTTAAGCGGGGCTAGCACAGATACGCAGTATTTT.

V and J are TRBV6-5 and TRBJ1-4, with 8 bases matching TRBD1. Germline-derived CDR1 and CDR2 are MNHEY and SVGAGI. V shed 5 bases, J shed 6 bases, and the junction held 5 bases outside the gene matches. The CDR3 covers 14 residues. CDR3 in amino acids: CASSRTGIDEKLFF. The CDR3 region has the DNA TGTGCCAGCAGTCGGACAGGGATCGATGAAAAACTGTTTTTT.

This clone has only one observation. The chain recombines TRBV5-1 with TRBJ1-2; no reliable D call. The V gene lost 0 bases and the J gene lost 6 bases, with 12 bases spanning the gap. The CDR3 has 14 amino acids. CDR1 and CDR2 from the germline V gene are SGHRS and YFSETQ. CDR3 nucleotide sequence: TGCGCCAGCAGCTTGGACTCCGGGATTAATGGCTACACCTTC. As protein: CASSLDSGINGYTF.

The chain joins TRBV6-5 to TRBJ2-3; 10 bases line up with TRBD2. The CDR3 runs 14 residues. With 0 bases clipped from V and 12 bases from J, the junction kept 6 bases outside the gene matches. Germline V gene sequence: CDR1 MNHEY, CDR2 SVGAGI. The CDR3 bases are TGTGCCAGCAGTTACTCGCCTAGCGGGAGCGCACAGTATTTT. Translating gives CASSYSPSGSAQYF.

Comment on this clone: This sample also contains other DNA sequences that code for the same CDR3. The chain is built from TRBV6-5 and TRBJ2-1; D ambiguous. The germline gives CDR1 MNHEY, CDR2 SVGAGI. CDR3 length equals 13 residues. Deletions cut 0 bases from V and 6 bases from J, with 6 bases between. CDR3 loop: CASSYSRSNEQFF. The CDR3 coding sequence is TGTGCCAGCAGTTACTCCCGGAGCAATGAGCAGTTCTTC.

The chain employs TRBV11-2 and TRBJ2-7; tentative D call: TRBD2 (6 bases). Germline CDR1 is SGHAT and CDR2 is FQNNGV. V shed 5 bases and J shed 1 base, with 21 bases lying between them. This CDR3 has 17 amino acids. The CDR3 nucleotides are TGTGCCAGCAGCCCTTCCTTCGGGGGACGTCTTTCCTACGAGCAGTACTTC. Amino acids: CASSPSFGGRLSYEQYF.

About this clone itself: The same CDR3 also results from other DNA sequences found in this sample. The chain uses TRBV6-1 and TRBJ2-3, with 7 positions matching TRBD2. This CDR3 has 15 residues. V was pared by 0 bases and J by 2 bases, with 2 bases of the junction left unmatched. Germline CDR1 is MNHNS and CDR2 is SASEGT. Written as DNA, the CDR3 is TGTGCCAGCAGTGAAGCAGCGGGATCCACAGATACGCAGTATTTT. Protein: CASSEAAGSTDTQYF.

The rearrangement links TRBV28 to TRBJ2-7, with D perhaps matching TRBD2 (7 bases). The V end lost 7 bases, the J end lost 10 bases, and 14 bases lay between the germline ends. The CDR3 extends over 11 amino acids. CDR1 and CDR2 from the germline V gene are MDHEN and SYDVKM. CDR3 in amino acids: CASKGGTQQYF. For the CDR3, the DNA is TGTGCCAGCAAGGGGGGGACGCAACAGTACTTC. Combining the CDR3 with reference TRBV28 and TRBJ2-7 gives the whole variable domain DVKVTQSSRYLVKRTGEKVFLECVQDMDHENMFWYRQDPGLGLRLIYFSYDVKMKEKGDIPEGYSVSREKKERFSLILESASTNQTSMYLCASKGGTQQYFGPGTRLTVT.

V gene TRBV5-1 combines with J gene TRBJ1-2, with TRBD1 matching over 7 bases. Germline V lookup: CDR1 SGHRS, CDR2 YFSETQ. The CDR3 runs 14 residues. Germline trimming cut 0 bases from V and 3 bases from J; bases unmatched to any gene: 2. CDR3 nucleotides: TGCGCCAGCAGCTTGGGGGACAGCCACTATGGCTACACCTTC. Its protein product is CASSLGDSHYGYTF. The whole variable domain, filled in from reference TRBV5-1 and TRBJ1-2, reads KAGVTQTPRYLIKTRGQQVTLSCSPISGHRSVSWYQQTPGQGLQFLFEYFSETQRNKGNFPGRFSGRQFSNSRSEMNVSTLELGDSALYLCASSLGDSHYGYTFGSGTRLTVV.

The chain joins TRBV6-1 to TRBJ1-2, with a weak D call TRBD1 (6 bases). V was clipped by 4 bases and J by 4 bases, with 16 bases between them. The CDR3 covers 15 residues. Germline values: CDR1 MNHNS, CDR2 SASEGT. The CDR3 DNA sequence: TGTGCCAGCAGTGCCGGGGGGCACGGGGTCTATGGCTACACCTTC. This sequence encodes CASSAGGHGVYGYTF.

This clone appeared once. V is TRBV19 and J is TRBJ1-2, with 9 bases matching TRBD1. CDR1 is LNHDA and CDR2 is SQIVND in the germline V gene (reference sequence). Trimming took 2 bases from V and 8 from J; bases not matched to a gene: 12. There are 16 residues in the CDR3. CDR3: CASSIIRQGGFGGYTF. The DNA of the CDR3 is TGTGCCAGTAGTATAATTCGACAGGGGGGTTTCGGCGGCTACACCTTC. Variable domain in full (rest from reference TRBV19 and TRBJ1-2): DGGITQSPKYLFRKEGQNVTLSCEQNLNHDAMYWYRQDPGQGLRLIYYSQIVNDFQKGDIAEGYSVSREKKESFPLTVTSAQKNPTAFYLCASSIIRQGGFGGYTFGSGTRLTVV.

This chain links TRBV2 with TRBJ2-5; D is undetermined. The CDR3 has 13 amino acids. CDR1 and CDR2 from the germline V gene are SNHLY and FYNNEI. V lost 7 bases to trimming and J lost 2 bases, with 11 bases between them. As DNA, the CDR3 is TGTGCCAGCAACATACCGTTTCAAGAGACCCAGTACTTC. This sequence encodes CASNIPFQETQYF.